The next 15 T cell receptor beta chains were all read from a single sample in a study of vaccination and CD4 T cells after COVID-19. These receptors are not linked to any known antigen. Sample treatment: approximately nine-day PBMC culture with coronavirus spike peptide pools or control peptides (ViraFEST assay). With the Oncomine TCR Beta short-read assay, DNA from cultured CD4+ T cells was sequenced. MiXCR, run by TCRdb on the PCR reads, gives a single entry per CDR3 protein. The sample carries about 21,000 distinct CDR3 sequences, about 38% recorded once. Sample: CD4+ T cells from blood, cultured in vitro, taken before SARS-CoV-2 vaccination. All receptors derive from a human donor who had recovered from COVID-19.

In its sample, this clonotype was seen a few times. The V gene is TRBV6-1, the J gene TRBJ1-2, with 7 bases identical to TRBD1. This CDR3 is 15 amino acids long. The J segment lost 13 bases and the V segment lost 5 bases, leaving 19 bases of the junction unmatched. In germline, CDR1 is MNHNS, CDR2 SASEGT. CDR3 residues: CASSPTGAARMGSTF. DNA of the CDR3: TGTGCCAGCAGTCCCACAGGGGCGGCTCGGATGGGCAGCACCTTC.

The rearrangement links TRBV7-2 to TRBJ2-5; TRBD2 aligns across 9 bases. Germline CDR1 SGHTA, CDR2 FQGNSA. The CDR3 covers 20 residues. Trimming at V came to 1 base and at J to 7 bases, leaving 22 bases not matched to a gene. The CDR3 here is CASSLVPARGTSRGLGTQYF. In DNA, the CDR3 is TGTGCCAGCAGCTTAGTTCCCGCCCGGGGGACTAGCCGAGGGCTAGGGACCCAGTACTTC.

This CDR3 is CASSRPQAEQYF. The CDR3, as DNA: TGTGCCAGCAGTCGACCACAGGCCGAGCAGTACTTC. The chain employs TRBV2 and TRBJ2-7, with a possible D match to TRBD1 (5 bases). V lost 5 bases, J lost 6 bases, and 11 bases lay in between. The CDR3 totals 12 residues. Germline CDR1 reads SNHLY; CDR2 reads FYNNEI.

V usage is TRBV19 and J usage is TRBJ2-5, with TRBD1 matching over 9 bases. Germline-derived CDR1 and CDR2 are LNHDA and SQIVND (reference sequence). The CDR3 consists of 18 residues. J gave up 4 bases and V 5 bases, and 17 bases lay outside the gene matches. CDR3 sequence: CASSPRGTGTGRGETQYF. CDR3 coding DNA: TGTGCCAGTAGTCCGAGGGGTACCGGGACAGGGAGGGGAGAGACCCAGTACTTC.

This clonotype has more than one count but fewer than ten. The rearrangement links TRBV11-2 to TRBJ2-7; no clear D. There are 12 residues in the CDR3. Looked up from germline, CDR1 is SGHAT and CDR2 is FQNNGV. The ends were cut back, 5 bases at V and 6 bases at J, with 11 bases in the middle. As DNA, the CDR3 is TGTGCCAGCAGCCCGTCCTCCCTCGAGCAGTACTTC. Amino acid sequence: CASSPSSLEQYF. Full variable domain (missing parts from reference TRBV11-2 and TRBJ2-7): EAGVAQSPRYKIIEKRQSVAFWCNPISGHATLYWYQQILGQGPKLLIQFQNNGVVDDSQLPKDRFSAERLKGVDSTLKIQPAKLEDSAVYLCASSPSSLEQYFGPGTRLTVT.

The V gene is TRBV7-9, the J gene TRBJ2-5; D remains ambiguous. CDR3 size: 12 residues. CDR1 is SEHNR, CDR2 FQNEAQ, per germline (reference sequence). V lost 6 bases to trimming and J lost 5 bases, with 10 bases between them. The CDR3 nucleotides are TGTGCCAGCAGACATTACTTCGAGACCCAGTACTTC. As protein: CASRHYFETQYF.

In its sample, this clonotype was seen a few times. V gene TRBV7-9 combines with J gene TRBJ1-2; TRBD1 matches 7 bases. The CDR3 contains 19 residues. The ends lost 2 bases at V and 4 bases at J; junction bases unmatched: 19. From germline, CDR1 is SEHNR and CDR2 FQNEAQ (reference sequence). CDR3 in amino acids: CASSLTSQGTRSRPYGYTF. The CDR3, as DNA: TGTGCCAGCAGCTTAACCTCACAGGGGACCCGGAGTAGGCCCTATGGCTACACCTTC.

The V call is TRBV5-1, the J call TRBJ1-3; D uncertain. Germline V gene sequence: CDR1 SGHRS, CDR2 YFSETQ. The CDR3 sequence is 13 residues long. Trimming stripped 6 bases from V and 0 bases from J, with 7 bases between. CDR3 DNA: TGCGCCAGCACGGATCTCTCTGGAAACACCATATATTTT. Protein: CASTDLSGNTIYF. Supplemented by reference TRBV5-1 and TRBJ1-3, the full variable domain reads KAGVTQTPRYLIKTRGQQVTLSCSPISGHRSVSWYQQTPGQGLQFLFEYFSETQRNKGNFPGRFSGRQFSNSRSEMNVSTLELGDSALYLCASTDLSGNTIYFGEGSWLTVV.

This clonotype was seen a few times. The CDR3 reads CASSTSGRRNEQFF. CDR3 sequence (DNA): TGTGCCAGCAGCACCAGCGGGAGAAGAAATGAGCAGTTCTTC. The V gene is TRBV7-2, the J gene TRBJ2-1; 8 bases match TRBD2. This CDR3 comprises 14 residues. Germline V gene lookup returns CDR1 SGHTA and CDR2 FQGNSA. V lost 5 bases and J lost 7; bases outside the gene matches: 7.

The CDR3, as DNA: TGTGCCAGCAGCTTAGTCGGTGGTCGGGTAGGGCGGACGAACACTGAAGCTTTCTTT. Translation gives CASSLVGGRVGRTNTEAFF. The gene calls are TRBV11-1 and TRBJ1-1; D unclear. Trimming took off 1 base at V and 1 base at J, with 22 bases between the two ends. The germline V gene encodes CDR1 SGHAT and CDR2 FQDESV (reference sequence). CDR3 length: 19 residues.

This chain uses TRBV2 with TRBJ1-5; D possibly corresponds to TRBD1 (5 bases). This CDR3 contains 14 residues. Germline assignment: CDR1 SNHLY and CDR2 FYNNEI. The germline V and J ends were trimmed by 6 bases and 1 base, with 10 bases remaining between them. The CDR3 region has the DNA TGTGCCAGCAGGACAGAGAGGAGCAATCAGCCCCAGCATTTT. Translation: CASRTERSNQPQHF.

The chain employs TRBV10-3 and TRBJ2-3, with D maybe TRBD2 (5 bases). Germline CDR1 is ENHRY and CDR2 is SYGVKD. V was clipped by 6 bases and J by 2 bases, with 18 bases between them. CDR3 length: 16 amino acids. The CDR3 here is CAISGSERSYTDTQYF. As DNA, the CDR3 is TGTGCCATCAGCGGCTCAGAGCGGTCCTACACAGATACGCAGTATTTT.

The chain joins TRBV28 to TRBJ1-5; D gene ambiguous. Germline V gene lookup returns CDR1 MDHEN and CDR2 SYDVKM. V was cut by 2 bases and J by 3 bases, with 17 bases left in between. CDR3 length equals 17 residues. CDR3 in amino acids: CASSLRSRFRANQPQHF. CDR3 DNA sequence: TGTGCCAGCAGTTTACGTAGTCGTTTTAGGGCCAATCAGCCCCAGCATTTT.

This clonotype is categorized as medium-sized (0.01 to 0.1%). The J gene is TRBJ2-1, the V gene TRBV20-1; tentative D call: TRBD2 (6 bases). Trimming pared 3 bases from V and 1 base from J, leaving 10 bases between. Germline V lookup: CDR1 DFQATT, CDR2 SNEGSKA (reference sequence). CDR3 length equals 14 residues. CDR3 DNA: TGCAGTGCTAGGGGCCGGGGGTCCTACAATGAGCAGTTCTTC. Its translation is CSARGRGSYNEQFF.

The CDR3 sequence is CASSESQRRSMNTEAFF. CDR3 in DNA: TGCGCCAGCAGTGAGTCGCAGAGAAGGAGCATGAACACTGAAGCTTTCTTT. The V call is TRBV10-1, the J call TRBJ1-1; D unresolved. This CDR3 spans 17 amino acids. V lost 0 bases, J lost 0 bases, and 14 bases lay in between. Germline-derived CDR1 and CDR2 are WNHNN and SYGVQD (reference sequence).